A single sample gave rise to the 31 T cell receptor beta chains below, sequenced in a study of T-cell reconstitution after alpha-beta-depleted transplantation in children. Unique molecular identifiers tagged the TCRbeta library. TCRdb passed the PCR reads through MiXCR, listing each CDR3 protein once. The sample holds about 460,000 distinct CDR3 sequences; around 12% are singletons and the top ten take roughly 5.4%. The specimen was PBMCs from the stem cell graft donor, collected from the stem cell graft. These TCRs come from a human donor who donated a stem cell graft to a child with combined immunodeficiency.

This clonotype was counted many times. The genes are TRBV27 and TRBJ2-1; D is ambiguous. V was shortened by 5 bases and J by 3 bases, with 8 bases between the two germline ends. CDR1 and CDR2 from the germline V gene are MNHEY and SMNVEV (reference sequence). The CDR3 spans 13 residues. The CDR3 spells CASSLNGYNEQFF. The CDR3 nucleotides read TGTGCCAGCAGTCTAAACGGCTACAATGAGCAGTTCTTC.

This sequence joins TRBV5-1 and TRBJ2-2; 14 positions match TRBD2. Germline lookup yields CDR1 SGHRS and CDR2 YFSETQ. With V trimmed by 4 bases and J by 1 base, 9 bases remained unmatched. This CDR3 region has 19 residues. The CDR3 DNA reads as TGCGCCAGCAGCCCCACGGGACTAGCGGGGGCCAGGAACACCGGGGAGCTGTTTTTT. Its translation is CASSPTGLAGARNTGELFF.

The chain joins TRBV10-3 to TRBJ2-5; the D is unclear. Germline lookup yields CDR1 ENHRY and CDR2 SYGVKD. Between the trimmed V and J ends, which lost 0 bases and 3 bases, there was a span of 11 bases. The CDR3 extends over 15 amino acids. The CDR3 DNA sequence: TGTGCCATCAGTGAGTCGAAGTCTGGGAAAGAGACCCAGTACTTC. Its protein product is CAISESKSGKETQYF.

This clonotype was seen repeatedly, ten times or more. The chain links TRBV15 to TRBJ2-2, with D unclear. This CDR3 spans 13 amino acids. Trimming removed 0 bases from V and 6 bases from J, with 5 bases in between. Germline-derived CDR1 and CDR2 are LNHNV and YYDKDF (reference sequence). CDR3 DNA: TGTGCCACCAGCAGAGAAAGGGCCGGGGAGCTGTTTTTT. Encoded protein: CATSRERAGELFF.

This clonotype was seen many times. V usage is TRBV12-3 or TRBV12-4 and J usage is TRBJ2-5; 7 bases are shared with TRBD1. The CDR3 totals 13 residues. With V trimmed by 6 bases and J by 1 base, 2 bases remained unmatched. In nucleotides, the CDR3 is TGTGCCAGCAGGGGACAGATCCAAGAGACCCAGTACTTC. This sequence encodes CASRGQIQETQYF.

This clonotype occurred a few times. V usage is TRBV12-3 or TRBV12-4 and J usage is TRBJ1-2, with D perhaps TRBD1 (6 bases). The CDR3 runs 14 residues. V was shortened by 5 bases and J by 4 bases, with 14 bases between the two germline ends. This chain's CDR3 is CASSPGDGVYGYTF. The CDR3 coding sequence is TGTGCCAGCAGTCCAGGGGACGGTGTCTATGGCTACACCTTC.

This clonotype was counted between two and nine times. CDR3 DNA sequence: TGTGCCAGCAGTGAGATACAGACTAACTATGGCTACACCTTC. Translating it yields CASSEIQTNYGYTF. This chain links TRBV2 with TRBJ1-2; no firm D call. This CDR3 has 14 amino acids. Germline V gene sequence: CDR1 SNHLY, CDR2 FYNNEI. With 3 bases removed from V and 0 bases from J, the gap between germline ends came to 8 bases. The whole variable domain, filled in from reference TRBV2 and TRBJ1-2, reads EPEVTQTPSHQVTQMGQEVILRCVPISNHLYFYWYRQILGQKVEFLVSFYNNEISEKSEIFDDQFSVERPDGSNFTLKIRSTKLEDSAMYFCASSEIQTNYGYTFGSGTRLTVV.

This clonotype has more than one count but fewer than ten. V is TRBV21-1 and J is TRBJ2-7; the tabulated D call, TRBD2, remains unverified against the DNA. TRBV21-1 represents a pseudogene. The CDR3 is 16 amino acids. The CDR3 here is CASSLPSSGKVYEQYF. In nucleotides, the CDR3 is TGTGCCAGCAGCTTACCTTCTAGCGGGAAAGTCTACGAGCAGTACTTC.

The chain is built from TRBV7-9 and TRBJ2-7, with D unresolved. CDR1 and CDR2 (germline): SEHNR, FQNEAQ (reference sequence). Trimming pared 10 bases from V and 6 bases from J, leaving 19 bases between. This CDR3 spans 13 amino acids. The CDR3, as DNA: TGTGCCATGGGCCACGGGCCCGTGTGCGAGCAGTACTTC. Its translation: CAMGHGPVCEQYF.

The table lists this clonotype with many counts. In DNA form, the CDR3 reads TGTGCCACCAGCAGAGTAGGCTCTGGAAACACCATATATTTT. This codes for CATSRVGSGNTIYF. The rearrangement joins TRBV15 to TRBJ1-3; D remains unclear. The V end lost 1 base, the J end lost 0 bases, and 4 bases lay between the germline ends. Germline CDR1 LNHNV, CDR2 YYDKDF (reference sequence). CDR3 length: 14 amino acids.

This clonotype was recorded many times. The J gene is TRBJ1-1, the V gene TRBV12-3 or TRBV12-4; TRBD1 matches 9 bases. The CDR3 has 16 residues. V trimming: 5 bases; J trimming: 2 bases; junction bases outside the gene matches: 9. The DNA of the CDR3 is TGTGCCAGCAGTAGGACCCCGGGACAGGGCAACACTGAAGCTTTCTTT. The encoded protein is CASSRTPGQGNTEAFF.

The chain recombines TRBV7-8 with TRBJ1-1; the D is unclear. Germline V lookup: CDR1 SGHVS, CDR2 FQNEAQ. The CDR3 contains 14 residues. The V and J ends lost 1 base and 0 bases respectively, with 6 bases between them. CDR3 sequence: CASSLGEMNTEAFF. The CDR3 bases are TGTGCCAGCAGCTTAGGAGAGATGAACACTGAAGCTTTCTTT.

The genes are TRBV29-1 and TRBJ2-1; tentatively, D is TRBD2 (6 bases). This CDR3 region has 17 residues. The ends were cut back, 3 bases at V and 3 bases at J, with 21 bases in the middle. Germline lookup yields CDR1 SQVTM and CDR2 ANQGSEA. CDR3 bases: TGCAGCGTTGAGGCCCCCCTTCTAGCGCAGAACTACAATGAGCAGTTCTTC. Amino acids: CSVEAPLLAQNYNEQFF.

The rearrangement links TRBV15 to TRBJ2-3; 9 bases are shared with TRBD2. This CDR3 spans 17 amino acids. Germline V CDR1 and CDR2: LNHNV, YYDKDF (reference sequence). J lost 1 base, V lost 3 bases, and 8 bases had no gene match. CDR3 DNA: TGTGCCACCAGCAGCCCCCAGCGGGAGGTGGGCACAGATACGCAGTATTTT. It specifies CATSSPQREVGTDTQYF.

The rearrangement uses TRBV7-3 and TRBJ1-2; maybe TRBD1 (5 bases). The CDR3 runs 13 residues. Germline V gene data show CDR1 as SGHTA and CDR2 as FQGTGA. The V and J ends lost 5 bases and 3 bases respectively, with 10 bases between them. The CDR3 nucleotides are TGTGCCAGCAGCCCCGGGGCAGACTATGGCTACACCTTC. The encoded protein is CASSPGADYGYTF.

V is TRBV7-3 and J is TRBJ2-7; TRBD2 might be the D (6 bases). CDR1 is SGHTA and CDR2 is FQGTGA in the germline V gene. The CDR3 loop spans 15 amino acids. V was pared by 1 base and J by 3 bases, with 13 bases between. CDR3 loop: CASSLSGDPFYEQYF. Here the CDR3 DNA reads TGTGCCAGCAGCTTAAGCGGGGACCCTTTCTACGAGCAGTACTTC.

In this sample, this clonotype turned up many times. The genes are TRBV6-2 or TRBV6-3 and TRBJ1-1; D is ambiguous. The CDR3 consists of 12 residues. Germline CDR1 and CDR2: MNHEY and SVGEGT. Trimming took 6 bases from V and 3 from J, leaving 8 bases between them. The DNA of the CDR3 is TGTGCCAGCAGGGGGTTTGACACTGAAGCTTTCTTT. The encoded protein is CASRGFDTEAFF.

This clonotype was observed many times. CDR3 in amino acids: CAISESGQGHEQFF. In nucleotides, the CDR3 is TGTGCCATCAGTGAGTCGGGACAGGGGCATGAGCAGTTCTTC. The gene calls are TRBV10-3 and TRBJ2-1, with 10 bases lining up with TRBD1. Trimming cost V 0 bases and J 8 bases; bases outside gene matches: 1. From germline, CDR1 is ENHRY and CDR2 SYGVKD. This CDR3 spans 14 amino acids.

This clonotype was seen more than once but under ten times. The chain uses TRBV12-3 or TRBV12-4 and TRBJ2-1; TRBD2 matches 11 bases. This CDR3 region has 15 residues. The ends lost 6 bases at V and 8 bases at J; junction bases unmatched: 9. The CDR3 loop is CASSLTSGSPHEQFF. The CDR3 DNA reads TGTGCCAGCAGCCTAACTAGCGGGAGCCCCCATGAGCAGTTCTTC.

V is TRBV10-3 and J is TRBJ2-1; TRBD2 matches at 13 bases. V gave up 0 bases and J gave up 9 bases; unmatched junction bases: 5. The CDR3 covers 16 residues. Per the germline V gene, CDR1 is ENHRY and CDR2 is SYGVKD. CDR3 bases: TGTGCCATCAGTGAGTCGGGACTAGCGGGGAACGGTGAGCAGTTCTTC. Its translation is CAISESGLAGNGEQFF.

This clonotype was observed at least ten times. The chain links TRBV4-3 to TRBJ2-7; maybe TRBD1 (5 bases). The ends were cut back, 0 bases at V and 0 bases at J, with 12 bases in the middle. CDR3 size: 16 residues. Per the germline V gene, CDR1 is LGHNA and CDR2 is YSLEER. CDR3 sequence (DNA): TGCGCCAGCAGCCAAGAACCTAGGGGAAGCTCCTACGAGCAGTACTTC. Translation gives CASSQEPRGSSYEQYF.

This clonotype was seen a handful of times. One junction end disagrees with the germline gene, perhaps due to a read error. Here the CDR3 reads CASSPTRSWGQPSIF. As DNA, the CDR3 is TGTGCCAGCAGTCCAACCCGGTCTTGGGGACAGCCGTCGATCTTC. This chain links TRBV6-2 or TRBV6-3 with TRBJ2-1, with 7 nucleotides matching TRBD1. Germline CDR1 is MNHEY and CDR2 is SVGEGT. The CDR3 length is 15 residues.

The rearrangement links TRBV12-3 or TRBV12-4 to TRBJ2-5; the D is unclear. This CDR3 contains 14 residues. The V gene lost 6 bases and the J gene lost 2 bases, with 13 bases spanning the gap. CDR3 nucleotides: TGTGCCAGCAGCCGAAATACGCCTCAAGAGACCCAGTACTTC. Its translation: CASSRNTPQETQYF.

Here the CDR3 reads CATSRDTAGAHEQFF. The CDR3 DNA reads as TGTGCCACCAGCAGAGATACTGCGGGGGCGCATGAGCAGTTCTTC. V gene TRBV15 combines with J gene TRBJ2-1, with TRBD2 as a possible D gene (7 bases). The length of the CDR3 is 15 residues. Deletions cut 0 bases from V and 8 bases from J, with 14 bases between. Per germline, CDR1 LNHNV and CDR2 YYDKDF (reference sequence). Full variable domain (remainder filled in from reference TRBV15 and TRBJ2-1): DAMVIQNPRYQVTQFGKPVTLSCSQTLNHNVMYWYQQKSSQAPKLLFHYYDKDFNNEADTPDNFQSRRPNTSFCFLDIRSPGLGDTAMYLCATSRDTAGAHEQFFGPGTRLTVL.

This clonotype was observed a few times. This chain connects TRBV20-1 to TRBJ1-4; D unresolved. There are 12 residues in the CDR3. V lost 3 bases and J 4 bases, leaving 6 bases between the germline ends. Germline V gene lookup returns CDR1 DFQATT and CDR2 SNEGSKA (reference sequence). CDR3: CSASISNEKLFF. The CDR3 DNA follows: TGCAGTGCTAGCATAAGTAATGAAAAACTGTTTTTT.

The chain employs TRBV27 and TRBJ2-3; maybe TRBD1 (6 bases). Between the trimmed V and J ends, which lost 1 base and 2 bases, there was a span of 13 bases. CDR3 length: 16 residues. Germline assignment: CDR1 MNHEY and CDR2 SMNVEV (reference sequence). CDR3 region: CASSLYPGQLTDTQYF. DNA for the CDR3: TGTGCCAGCAGTTTATACCCTGGACAGCTCACAGATACGCAGTATTTT.

This chain uses TRBV24-1 with TRBJ2-3; 9 bases match TRBD2. Losses at the gene ends were 4 bases for V and 3 bases for J; bases not matched to a gene: 4. The germline CDR1 and CDR2 sequences are KGHDR and SFDVKD. This CDR3 is 15 amino acids long. The CDR3 is CATSESGGQTDTQYF. The CDR3 bases are TGTGCCACCAGTGAAAGCGGGGGGCAGACAGATACGCAGTATTTT.

This clonotype was detected only a few times. The V gene is TRBV7-8, the J gene TRBJ2-7; D unclear. This CDR3 contains 17 residues. Trimming removed 3 bases from V and 2 bases from J, with 20 bases in between. CDR1 and CDR2 (germline): SGHVS, FQNEAQ. CDR3 coding DNA: TGTGCCAGCAGCTTGGTTTCGGTCGCAGGTTCTACCTACGAGCAGTACTTC. This codes for CASSLVSVAGSTYEQYF.

This chain uses TRBV20-1 with TRBJ2-7; possible D gene TRBD1, 6 bases. This CDR3 comprises 15 residues. Germline V lookup: CDR1 DFQATT, CDR2 SNEGSKA (reference sequence). Trimming removed 6 bases at V and 4 bases at J, with 22 bases between. The CDR3 sequence is CSALGRKTGPYEQYF. The CDR3 region has the DNA TGCAGTGCCCTGGGTCGTAAGACAGGACCGTACGAGCAGTACTTC.

This clonotype was counted between two and nine times. This rearrangement joins TRBV5-6 to TRBJ2-1; possible D gene TRBD2, 5 bases. CDR1 SGHDT and CDR2 YYEEEE come from the germline V gene. This CDR3 has 15 amino acids. V was trimmed by 4 bases and J by 0 bases, leaving 11 bases between them. CDR3 sequence: CASSRGLGSYNEQFF. The DNA of the CDR3 is TGTGCCAGCAGCCGTGGACTGGGCTCCTACAATGAGCAGTTCTTC.

V usage is TRBV6-2 or TRBV6-3 and J usage is TRBJ1-1, with D possibly matching TRBD1 (5 bases). The CDR3 covers 14 residues. Trimming shortened V by 6 bases and J by 4 bases, and 15 bases separated the two germline ends. The germline CDR1 and CDR2 sequences are MNHEY and SVGEGT. The CDR3 reads CASSLERGITEAFF. In nucleotides, the CDR3 is TGTGCCAGCAGCCTCGAGAGGGGAATCACTGAAGCTTTCTTT.